This T cell receptor beta chain is from a study of CD8 T cells in Susac syndrome (dated by TCRdb to the late 2010s). For the study in its entirety: Among the sequenced Susac syndrome patients, more than five had clinically active disease and about eight were in clinical remission. At blood withdrawal, Susac syndrome patients were either therapy-naive, taking corticosteroids (in some cases with IVIg as well), or taking IVIg alone. Repertoire sequencing was used to test whether CD8+ T cell activation and differentiation in Susac syndrome was antigen driven. CD8+ T cell repertoire clonality was compared between 11 to 12 healthy donors, approximately 14 Susac syndrome patients and 15 multiple sclerosis patients.

RNA was extracted using the RNeasy kit, and roughly 0.5 to 1 microgram was reverse transcribed with random hexamers. The immunoSEQ multiplex PCR assay, which covers 54 Vbeta and 13 Jbeta segments, was used to amplify TCR beta CDR3 regions. PCR amplification bias was corrected using a synthetic template baseline for primer optimization and computational correction. The authors processed their data as follows. Only productive sequences were kept, with reads annotated to V, D and J genes according to IMGT and analyzed in immunoSEQ Analyzer. Clonality was calculated as one minus the Shannon entropy normalized by log2 of the number of productive unique sequences. For each patient and control, public and private clones were evaluated among the 100 most prevalent clones. A clone was defined as Susac-specific if it was absent from the healthy and MS cohorts, from some 1,100 published viral clones and from other ImmuneACCESS disease sequences. TCRdb handled the public reads itself, with Q25 trimming in fastp and clone calling in MiXCR, and kept productive beta chains. A single entry per CDR3 protein holds the most common genes and DNA from its merged rows. What appears here as the V and J calls and clone size reflects TCRdb's work, not the paper's. A total of some 120,000 distinct CDR3 sequences appear in this sample, more than 90% of them only once. The ten largest clonotypes hold less than 0.25% of the sample.

V is pared back by 6 bases and J by 0 bases, with 17 bases lying between the germline termini. CDR1 and CDR2 (MDHEN, SYDVKM) derive from the germline V gene. From the cysteine up to the phenylalanine, the CDR3 has a length of 16 residues. Left in the record is the CDR3 DNA by itself, 48 bases read in frame from the first base. Overall study outcomes, separate from this receptor: Susac syndrome CD8+ repertoires showed clonal expansion, highest in CD8+ TEMRA cells and greater in clinically active than remitting patients. The number of individuals in the TCR sequencing and HLA analysis was recognized as being relatively small. Looking at Susac-specific public clones, the researchers identified some 15 in the total CD8+ repertoire and several in the CD8+ TEMRA repertoire.

Concerning this clonotype itself: Its antigen is still unknown. There are no base qualities to consult, and no much larger clone falls within one base.

Peripheral blood CD8+ and CD4+ T cells from healthy donors, Susac syndrome patients and multiple sclerosis patients were profiled by high-throughput TCR beta sequencing. Susac syndrome patients met recently defined diagnostic criteria for definite or probable disease. CD8+ TEMRA cells were enriched by FACS, while bulk CD8+ and CD4+ T cells were purified by magnetic negative isolation. Blood was collected in EDTA tubes and processed within 24 hours, with PBMCs isolated through density gradient centrifugation. PBMCs intended for TCR sequencing were cryopreserved in liquid nitrogen and thawed later in a water bath at 37 degrees C. Purity of sorted or isolated CD4+, CD8+ and CD8+ TEMRA cells was at least 90%.

This TCR derives from a human donor with Susac syndrome. The sample was CD8+ T cells from PBMCs. The rearranged chain carries TRBV28 and TRBJ2-5; the D match is possibly TRBD1 or TRBD2, with 6 bases aligned in each. Here is the DNA: TGTGCCAGCAGCCTTGGAGGGGGTCGGGACCAAGAGACCCAGTACTTC. This encodes CASSLGGGRDQETQYF. The full variable domain, with segments outside the CDR3 supplied by the reference TRBV28 and TRBJ2-5 proteins, appears as DVKVTQSSRYLVKRTGEKVFLECVQDMDHENMFWYRQDPGLGLRLIYFSYDVKMKEKGDIPEGYSVSREKKERFSLILESASTNQTSMYLCASSLGGGRDQETQYFGPGTRLLVL.